Listed below are T cell receptor beta chains from one sample, sequenced in a study of blood T cells in healthy people across ages. TCRdb re-analysed the 5' RACE reads in MiXCR, keeping a single row per CDR3 protein. Here the sample spans roughly 1.9 million distinct CDR3 sequences, 39% being singletons. Input material: blood. Every receptor here comes from a human donor in good health. CDR3s include the opening cysteine and the closing phenylalanine or tryptophan. A D gene is named only where the DNA matches it firmly. Size is omitted from some rows. Given values are once, few, many or a class for expanded clones.

.,TRBJ2-7,.,TRBV7-7,CASSLVLGPTYEQYF,TGTGCTAGCAGCTTAGTCCTAGGGCCCACCTACGAGCAGTACTTC
.,TRBJ1-1,.,TRBV29-1,CSAGEQNTEAFF,TGCAGCGCGGGAGAGCAGAACACTGAAGCTTTCTTT
TRBD2,TRBJ2-3,few,TRBV4-3,CASSQDLGVVGDYTDTQYF,TGCGCCAGCAGCCAAGATCTGGGGGTGGTGGGGGACTACACAGATACGCAGTATTTT
.,TRBJ1-1,.,TRBV7-9,CASMNAGWGTEAFF,TGTGCCAGCATGAACGCAGGGTGGGGCACTGAAGCTTTCTTT
.,TRBJ2-3,.,TRBV5-1,CASSQLTGLSTDTQYF,TGCGCCAGCAGCCAACTGACAGGCCTTAGCACAGATACGCAGTATTTT
.,TRBJ2-1,few,TRBV6-1,CASSEEGDGYGYEQFF,TGTGCCAGCAGTGAGGAAGGGGATGGTTATGGCTATGAGCAGTTCTTC
.,TRBJ1-5,few,TRBV24-1,CATSNRANGNQPQHF,TGTGCCACAAGTAACAGGGCGAATGGCAATCAGCCCCAGCATTTT
TRBD1,TRBJ2-7,.,TRBV7-9,CASSSPDRGRYEQYF,TGTGCCAGCAGCTCCCCGGACAGGGGTAGATACGAGCAGTACTTC
.,TRBJ2-5,.,TRBV6-2/TRBV6-3,CASSYSMAEDGKTQYF,TGTGCCAGCAGTTACTCGATGGCGGAAGATGGGAAGACCCAGTACTTC
.,TRBJ1-1,.,TRBV29-1,CSFTGTGAFF,TGCAGCTTCACCGGGACTGGGGCTTTCTTT
.,TRBJ1-4,.,TRBV20-1,CSTRPAGSTNEKLFF,TGCAGTACTAGACCGGCGGGGTCAACTAATGAAAAACTGTTTTTT
.,TRBJ1-6,many,TRBV18,CASSPDNSPLHF,TGTGCCAGCAGTCCGGATAATTCACCCCTCCACTTT
.,TRBJ2-1,few,TRBV12-3/TRBV12-4,CASTALNEQFF,TGTGCCAGCACGGCCCTTAATGAGCAGTTCTTC
.,TRBJ1-2,.,TRBV9,CASSVVGSRRGYTF,TGTGCCAGCAGCGTAGTGGGCTCAAGGAGGGGCTACACCTTC
.,TRBJ1-1,.,TRBV6-5,CASSPYSSKSEAFF,TGTGCCAGCAGCCCCTATAGTTCAAAATCTGAAGCTTTCTTT
TRBD1,TRBJ2-7,few,TRBV20-1,CSARDRDRSYEQYF,TGCAGTGCTAGAGACCGGGACAGGTCCTACGAGCAGTACTTC
TRBD2,TRBJ2-3,.,TRBV5-1,CASSKLAGRSSTDTQYF,TGCGCCAGCAGTAAACTAGCGGGGAGGAGTAGCACAGATACGCAGTATTTT
.,TRBJ2-1,.,TRBV20-1,CSALPDERWNEQFF,TGCAGTGCTTTGCCGGACGAGAGGTGGAATGAGCAGTTCTTC
.,TRBJ2-1,few,TRBV6-5,CASSYSVGQTHNEQFF,TGTGCCAGCAGTTACTCAGTGGGCCAGACCCACAATGAGCAGTTCTTC
TRBD2,TRBJ2-7,.,TRBV13,CASSTGLVGTYEQYF,TGTGCCAGCAGCACTGGACTAGTGGGGACCTACGAGCAGTACTTC
.,TRBJ1-3,.,TRBV12-3/TRBV12-4,CASRYRVLSGNTIYF,TGTGCCAGCAGATACAGGGTCCTCTCTGGAAACACCATATATTTT
TRBD2,TRBJ2-5,few,TRBV5-1,CASSYLAGARQETQYF,TGCGCCAGCAGCTACCTAGCGGGGGCGAGACAAGAGACCCAGTACTTC
TRBD2,TRBJ2-1,.,TRBV7-2,CASSLRGGGDLEQFF,TGTGCCAGCAGCTTACGGGGCGGGGGTGATCTTGAGCAGTTCTTC
.,TRBJ1-5,few,TRBV7-2,CASSSQPGDQPQHF,TGTGCCAGCAGCTCTCAACCAGGGGATCAGCCCCAGCATTTT
.,TRBJ2-7,few,TRBV4-2,CASSQWGPRSEQYF,TGTGCCAGCAGCCAATGGGGCCCCCGAAGCGAGCAGTACTTC
.,TRBJ2-7,.,TRBV7-2,CASSLSAGSAYEQYF,TGTGCCAGCAGCTTAAGCGCAGGGAGCGCCTACGAGCAGTACTTC
TRBD2,TRBJ2-3,.,TRBV5-1,CASNRNGASGGATDTQYF,TGCGCCAGCAACCGGAACGGGGCTAGCGGGGGGGCCACAGATACGCAGTATTTT
TRBD1,TRBJ1-2,.,TRBV20-1,CSAIRDSIAGYTF,TGCAGTGCTATTCGGGACAGCATTGCTGGCTACACCTTC
TRBD2,TRBJ2-1,few,TRBV4-1,CASSQDGGTPDNEQFF,TGCGCCAGCAGCCAAGACGGGGGGACCCCTGACAATGAGCAGTTCTTC
.,TRBJ2-5,.,TRBV15,CATSPTGRLETQYF,TGTGCCACCAGCCCGACAGGGAGGCTTGAGACCCAGTACTTC
TRBD1,TRBJ1-1,once,TRBV6-6,CASSYSRGGWSTEAFF,TGTGCCAGCAGTTACTCGAGAGGGGGCTGGAGCACTGAAGCTTTCTTT
.,TRBJ2-1,few,TRBV2,CASSSGTDSYNEQFF,TGTGCCAGCAGTTCCGGGACGGACTCCTACAATGAGCAGTTCTTC
TRBD2,TRBJ2-5,.,TRBV20-1,CSARIGPSGGQETQYF,TGCAGTGCTAGAATTGGTCCTAGCGGGGGCCAAGAGACCCAGTACTTC
.,TRBJ1-2,few,TRBV6-5,CASHYRGGYTF,TGTGCCAGCCATTACCGAGGGGGCTACACCTTC
TRBD1,TRBJ1-2,.,TRBV24-1,CATSDPDRERGYTF,TGTGCCACCAGTGACCCCGACAGGGAGCGTGGCTACACCTTC
.,TRBJ2-7,.,TRBV28,CASMTANNEQYF,TGTGCCAGCATGACAGCGAACAATGAGCAGTACTTC
.,TRBJ2-5,.,TRBV20-1,CSARGTDQETQYF,TGCAGTGCTAGAGGGACAGACCAAGAGACCCAGTACTTC
TRBD1,TRBJ1-2,.,TRBV15,CATSRDQGAHNGYTF,TGTGCCACCAGCAGAGATCAGGGGGCGCACAATGGCTACACCTTC
.,TRBJ1-2,.,TRBV7-2,CASSSKVQGRYGYTF,TGTGCCAGCAGCTCCAAGGTTCAGGGGCGCTATGGCTACACCTTC
TRBD1,TRBJ2-5,.,TRBV6-5,CASSNQGAQYF,TGTGCCAGCAGTAACCAGGGGGCCCAGTACTTC
TRBD1,TRBJ1-1,.,TRBV4-3,CASSQDRAALQGDTEAFF,TGCGCCAGCAGCCAAGATCGAGCCGCCTTACAGGGGGACACTGAAGCTTTCTTT
.,TRBJ2-6,.,TRBV6-2/TRBV6-3,CASSYEMVGSGANVLTF,TGTGCCAGCAGTTACGAGATGGTGGGATCTGGGGCCAACGTCCTGACTTTC
.,TRBJ2-3,once,TRBV4-2,CASSQAGQATDTQYF,TGTGCCAGCAGCCAAGCGGGGCAGGCCACAGATACGCAGTATTTT